This T cell receptor (beta chain) was sequenced during a study of OX40 agonist ivuxolimab in advanced cancers. Here immunoSEQ multiplex PCR was the method, and the copy in TCRdb shows in-frame clones only, minus some. Counted here are around 80,000 clones, around 84% occurring once; the ten biggest clones make up just over 2.5%. The CDR3 runs to 14 residues. Germline V gives CDR1 MDHEN, CDR2 SYDVKM. V was pared by 6 bases and J by 7 bases, with 18 bases between. The chain is built from TRBV28 and TRBJ1-2, with D possibly being TRBD1 (5 bases). Source: CD4+ or CD8+ T cells sorted from blood, taken in a trial of the OX40 agonist ivuxolimab. The receptor was isolated from an adult with an advanced solid tumor such as melanoma, head and neck, liver or kidney cancer. CDR3 bases: TGTGCCAGCAGCTCTGCCTTTCAGGGCTCTGGCTACACCTTC. This encodes CASSSAFQGSGYTF.